This TCR beta chain emerged from a study of cytomegalovirus exposure and HLA in healthy donors. Overall study: Among the approximately 410 genotyped donors, 70% to 90% were placed in the Caucasian-associated ancestry cluster.

General observations from the study: Roughly 170 TCR beta chains were listed as cytomegalovirus-associated. In a later analysis, at a false discovery rate of 0.05, 17,000 or so TCR beta sequences matched HLA alleles.

PCR primers comprised 60 Vbeta and 13 Jbeta primers. This table comes from immunoSEQ multiplex PCR, and its TCRdb copy is limited to in-frame clones, with some not included. The sample has about 110,000 clones, over 65% seen once. Germline V gene sequence: CDR1 SGHRS, CDR2 YFSETQ. This CDR3 contains 14 residues. The V end was cut by 0 bases, the J end by 5 bases, with 11 bases between. Remarks on this clone: The antigen remains unidentified. This specimen includes other DNA sequences encoding the same CDR3.

The receptor comes from a woman aged 40 to 49 in good health and CMV-seropositive. Sequencing was done on a sample of PBMCs. The J gene is TRBJ1-1, the V gene TRBV5-1, with D perhaps matching TRBD1 (5 bases). CDR3 in amino acids: CASSLDRGGTEAFF. The CDR3 DNA reads as TGCGCCAGCAGCTTGGATAGGGGTGGGACTGAAGCTTTCTTT.